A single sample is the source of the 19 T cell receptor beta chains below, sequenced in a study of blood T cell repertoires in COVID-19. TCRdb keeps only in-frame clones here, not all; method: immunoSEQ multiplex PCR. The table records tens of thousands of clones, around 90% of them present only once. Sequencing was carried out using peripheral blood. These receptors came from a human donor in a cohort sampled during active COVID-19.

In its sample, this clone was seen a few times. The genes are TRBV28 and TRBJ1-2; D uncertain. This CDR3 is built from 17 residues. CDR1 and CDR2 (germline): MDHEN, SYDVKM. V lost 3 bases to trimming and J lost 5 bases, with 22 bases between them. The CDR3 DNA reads TGTGCCAGCAGTTTTCAGCTACGGGTTTCCCTGCATTATGGCTACACCTTC. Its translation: CASSFQLRVSLHYGYTF.

The CDR3 bases are TGCGCCAGCAGTCAGGGGTTTGGCACTGAAGCTTTCTTT. Encoded protein: CASSQGFGTEAFF. The chain uses TRBV10-1 and TRBJ1-1; the D gene is possibly TRBD1 (6 bases). The V end lost 5 bases, the J end lost 4 bases, and 11 bases lay between the germline ends. CDR3 size: 13 residues. CDR1 and CDR2 (germline): WNHNN, SYGVQD (reference sequence).

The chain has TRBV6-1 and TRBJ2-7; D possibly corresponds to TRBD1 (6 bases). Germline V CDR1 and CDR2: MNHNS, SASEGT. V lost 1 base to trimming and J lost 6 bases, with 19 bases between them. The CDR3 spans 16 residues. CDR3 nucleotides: TGTGCCAGCAGTGAAGAGGATGGGGCAGGGGCTAGCGAGCAGTACTTC. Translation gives CASSEEDGAGASEQYF.

CDR3 sequence reads: CASSLRGASNQPQHF. The CDR3 DNA sequence: TGTGCCAGCAGCTTGCGGGGGGCCTCCAATCAGCCCCAGCATTTT. The chain couples TRBV5-5 to TRBJ1-5; TRBD1 is a possible D gene (6 bases). Germline V gene sequence: CDR1 SGHKS, CDR2 YYEKEE (reference sequence). This CDR3 is 15 amino acids long. V lost 1 base to trimming and J lost 3 bases, with 11 bases between them.

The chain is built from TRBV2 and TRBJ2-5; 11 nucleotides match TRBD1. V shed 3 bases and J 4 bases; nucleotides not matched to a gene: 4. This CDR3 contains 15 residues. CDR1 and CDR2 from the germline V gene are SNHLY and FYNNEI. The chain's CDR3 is CASSDVGTGGETQYF. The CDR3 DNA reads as TGTGCCAGCAGTGATGTGGGGACAGGGGGAGAGACCCAGTACTTC.

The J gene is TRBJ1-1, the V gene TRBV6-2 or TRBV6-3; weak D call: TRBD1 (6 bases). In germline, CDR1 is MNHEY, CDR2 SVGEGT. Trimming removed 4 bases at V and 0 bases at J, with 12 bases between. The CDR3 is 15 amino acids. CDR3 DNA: TGTGCCAGCAGTTCGCCGGACAGACTGAACACTGAAGCTTTCTTT. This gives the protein CASSSPDRLNTEAFF.

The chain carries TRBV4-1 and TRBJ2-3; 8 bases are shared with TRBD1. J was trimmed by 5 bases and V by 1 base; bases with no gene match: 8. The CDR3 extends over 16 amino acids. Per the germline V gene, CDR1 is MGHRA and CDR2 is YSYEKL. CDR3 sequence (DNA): TGCGCCAGCAGCCAAGCCGGGACAGGTATTAAAGATACGCAGTATTTT. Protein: CASSQAGTGIKDTQYF.

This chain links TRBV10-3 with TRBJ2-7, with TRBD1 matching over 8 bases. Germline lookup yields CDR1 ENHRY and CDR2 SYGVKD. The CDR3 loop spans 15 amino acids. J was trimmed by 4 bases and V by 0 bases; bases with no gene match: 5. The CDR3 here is CAISESDRGGYEQYF. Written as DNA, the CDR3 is TGTGCCATCAGTGAGTCTGACAGGGGCGGGTACGAGCAGTACTTC.

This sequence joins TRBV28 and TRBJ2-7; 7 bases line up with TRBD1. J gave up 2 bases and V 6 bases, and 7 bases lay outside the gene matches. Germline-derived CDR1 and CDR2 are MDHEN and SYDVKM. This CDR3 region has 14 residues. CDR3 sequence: CASSVRQGAYEQYF. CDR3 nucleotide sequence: TGTGCCAGCAGCGTTAGACAGGGCGCCTACGAGCAGTACTTC.

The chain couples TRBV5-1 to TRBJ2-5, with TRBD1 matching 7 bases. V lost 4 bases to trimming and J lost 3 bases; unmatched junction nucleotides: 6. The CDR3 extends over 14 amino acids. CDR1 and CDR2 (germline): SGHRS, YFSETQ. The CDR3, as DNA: TGCGCCAGCAGCATAGGGACAGCGAAAGAGACCCAGTACTTC. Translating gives CASSIGTAKETQYF.

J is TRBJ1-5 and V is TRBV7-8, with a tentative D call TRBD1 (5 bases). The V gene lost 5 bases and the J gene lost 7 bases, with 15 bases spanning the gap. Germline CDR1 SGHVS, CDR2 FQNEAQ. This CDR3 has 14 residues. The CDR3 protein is CASSPRARVQPQHF. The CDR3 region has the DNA TGTGCCAGCAGCCCCCGGGCCAGGGTCCAGCCCCAGCATTTT.

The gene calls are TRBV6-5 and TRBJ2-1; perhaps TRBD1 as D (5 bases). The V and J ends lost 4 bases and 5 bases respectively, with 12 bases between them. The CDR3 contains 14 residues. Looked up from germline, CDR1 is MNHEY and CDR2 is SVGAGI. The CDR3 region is CASSSGYSNNEQFF. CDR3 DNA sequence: TGTGCCAGCAGTTCAGGGTACAGTAACAATGAGCAGTTCTTC.

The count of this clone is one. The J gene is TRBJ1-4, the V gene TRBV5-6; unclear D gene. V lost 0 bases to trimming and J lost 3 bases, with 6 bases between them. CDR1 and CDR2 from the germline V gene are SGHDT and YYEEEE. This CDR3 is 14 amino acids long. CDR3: CASSLALPNEKLFF. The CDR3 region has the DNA TGTGCCAGCAGCTTGGCCCTCCCTAATGAAAAACTGTTTTTT.

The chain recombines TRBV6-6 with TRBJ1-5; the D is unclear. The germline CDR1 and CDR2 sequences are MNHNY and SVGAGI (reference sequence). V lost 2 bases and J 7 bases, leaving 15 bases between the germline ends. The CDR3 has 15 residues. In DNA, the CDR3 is TGTGCCAGCAGTTACACCTCCACGCTCGGGCAGCCCCAGCATTTT. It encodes CASSYTSTLGQPQHF.

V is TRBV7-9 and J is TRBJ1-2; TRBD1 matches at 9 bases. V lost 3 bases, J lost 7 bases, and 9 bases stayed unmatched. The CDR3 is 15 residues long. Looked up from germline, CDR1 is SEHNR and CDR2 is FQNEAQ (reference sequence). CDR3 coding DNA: TGTGCCAGCAGCTTGACTTGGGACAGGGAGGGTGGCTACACCTTC. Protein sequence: CASSLTWDREGGYTF.

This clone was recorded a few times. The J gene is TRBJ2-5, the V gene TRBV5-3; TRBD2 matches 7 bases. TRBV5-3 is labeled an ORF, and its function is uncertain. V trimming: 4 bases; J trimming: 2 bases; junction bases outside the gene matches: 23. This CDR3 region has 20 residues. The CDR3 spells CARSGALGRGGLAEQETQYF. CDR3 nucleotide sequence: TGTGCCAGAAGCGGAGCCCTGGGGAGGGGCGGGCTAGCGGAACAAGAGACCCAGTACTTC.

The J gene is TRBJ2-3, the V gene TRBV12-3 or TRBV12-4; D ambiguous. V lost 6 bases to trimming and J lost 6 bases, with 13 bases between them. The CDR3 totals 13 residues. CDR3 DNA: TGTGCCAGCAGGAGCTCCGAATCCGATACGCAGTATTTT. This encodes CASRSSESDTQYF.

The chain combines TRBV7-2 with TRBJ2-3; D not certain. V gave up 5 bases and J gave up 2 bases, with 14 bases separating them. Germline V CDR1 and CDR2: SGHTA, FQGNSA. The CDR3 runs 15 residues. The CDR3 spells CASSGVGPSTDTQYF. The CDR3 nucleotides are TGTGCCAGCAGCGGTGTTGGCCCATCCACAGATACGCAGTATTTT.

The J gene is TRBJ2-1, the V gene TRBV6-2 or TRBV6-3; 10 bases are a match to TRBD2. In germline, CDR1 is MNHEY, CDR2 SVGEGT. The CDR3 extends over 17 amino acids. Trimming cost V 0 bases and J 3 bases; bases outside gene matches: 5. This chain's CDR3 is CASSYSPLAGIYNEQFF. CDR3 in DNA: TGTGCCAGCAGTTACTCTCCACTAGCGGGGATCTACAATGAGCAGTTCTTC.